The 26 T cell receptor beta chains in this list originate from one sample, sequenced in a study of molecular identifiers for immune sequencing clone quantification. TCRdb re-called the PCR reads through MiXCR, storing one row per CDR3 protein. The table has under 650,000 distinct CDR3 sequences, just under 20% seen once. Material: naive CD8+ T cells from blood, with Jurkat cell RNA spiked in. Subset given: FACS-sorted CD8+CD4-CCR7+CD45RA+ naive T cells. The receptors originated from a human donor in good health. Some libraries in this study had Jurkat cell RNA spiked in.

There are many counts of this clonotype. The chain has TRBV28 and TRBJ1-1; 7 nucleotides align to TRBD1. This CDR3 has 13 amino acids. Germline lookup yields CDR1 MDHEN and CDR2 SYDVKM. Losses at the gene ends were 6 bases for V and 3 bases for J; bases not matched to a gene: 4. The CDR3 reads CASRKQGYTEAFF. The CDR3 coding sequence is TGTGCCAGCAGAAAACAGGGGTACACTGAAGCTTTCTTT.

The CDR3 bases are TGCAGCGTTGAACTAGGGGGGGCATCCTACGAGCAGTACTTC. It encodes CSVELGGASYEQYF. The rearrangement uses TRBV29-1 and TRBJ2-7; perhaps TRBD2 as D (7 bases). Trimming took 2 bases from V and 1 from J, leaving 12 bases between them. Germline V gene sequence: CDR1 SQVTM, CDR2 ANQGSEA. The CDR3 totals 14 residues.

The chain couples TRBV7-9 to TRBJ2-6; D is uncertain. The V end lost 6 bases, the J end lost 1 base, and 31 bases lay between the germline ends. The CDR3 is 22 residues long. From germline, CDR1 is SEHNR and CDR2 FQNEAQ (reference sequence). Written as DNA, the CDR3 is TGTGCCAGCAGTTCACTTAGTGCGATTAGGGTCAGGTCCCATTCTGGGGCCAACGTCCTGACTTTC. This sequence encodes CASSSLSAIRVRSHSGANVLTF.

This chain uses TRBV20-1 with TRBJ2-7; D may be TRBD2 (7 bases). The V end lost 5 bases, the J end lost 3 bases, and 26 bases lay between the germline ends. The CDR3 covers 17 residues. Germline loops: CDR1 DFQATT, CDR2 SNEGSKA (reference sequence). As DNA, the CDR3 is TGCAGTGCTCCCGGACAGATAGGGGGGGCGAGGCGCTACGAGCAGTACTTC. It codes for CSAPGQIGGARRYEQYF.

This clonotype showed up many times. The chain combines TRBV30 with TRBJ2-1; D might be TRBD1 (6 bases). Germline CDR1 GTSNPN, CDR2 SVGIG (reference sequence). V was pared by 5 bases and J by 2 bases, with 10 bases between. The CDR3 runs to 13 residues. CDR3 DNA: TGTGCCTGGTCCGGACAGCCCTACAATGAGCAGTTCTTC. Protein product: CAWSGQPYNEQFF.

This clonotype was seen many times. The chain has TRBV5-6 and TRBJ1-1; 8 nucleotides agree with TRBD1. Trimming cost V 3 bases and J 3 bases; bases outside gene matches: 10. Germline V gives CDR1 SGHDT, CDR2 YYEEEE. There are 16 residues in the CDR3. The CDR3, as DNA: TGTGCCAGCAGCTGGGGGCAGGGGGCGCATGACACTGAAGCTTTCTTT. Translated, it gives CASSWGQGAHDTEAFF.

This clonotype was picked up many times. CDR3 sequence reads: CASSLSPTGESYEQYF. The CDR3 region has the DNA TGTGCCAGCAGCCTAAGTCCGACAGGGGAATCCTACGAGCAGTACTTC. The chain combines TRBV4-2 with TRBJ2-7, with TRBD1 identical over 8 bases. This CDR3 contains 16 residues. The junction had 9 bases not matched to a gene; V was cut back by 4 bases and J by 1 base. CDR1 and CDR2 (germline): LGHNA, YNFKEQ.

Details on this clonotype: A clone one base away is much larger, so this may be a read error. The CDR3 end shows no conserved phenylalanine or tryptophan, and so a read error is likely. The chain is built from TRBV5-1 and TRBJ2-3; no clear D. V was clipped by 5 bases and J by 3 bases, with 16 bases between them. The CDR3 spans 15 residues. Germline V gene sequence: CDR1 SGHRS, CDR2 YFSETQ. The CDR3 region is CASSGHLSRTDTQYL. The CDR3 coding sequence is TGCGCCAGCAGTGGCCATTTGAGTAGGACAGATACGCAGTATCTT.

This clonotype has only one observation. Being one base from a much bigger clone, this may be a read error. The J gene is TRBJ2-1, the V gene TRBV7-9, with a possible D match to TRBD2 (5 bases). The CDR3 is 15 residues long. Germline CDR1 reads SEHNR; CDR2 reads FQNEAQ (reference sequence). DNA of the CDR3: TGTGCCAGCAGCTATCCTAGCATTACCCACAATGAGCAGCTCTTC. Translation: CASSYPSITHNEQLF.

This clonotype was found many times. V usage is TRBV29-1 and J usage is TRBJ2-7, with a tentative D call TRBD2 (5 bases). Germline V gene sequence: CDR1 SQVTM, CDR2 ANQGSEA. V dropped 4 bases and J dropped 5 bases, with 9 bases sitting between them. The CDR3 extends over 11 amino acids. The CDR3 DNA follows: TGCAGCGTTGGGCCAGCGGACGAGCAGTACTTC. Its protein is CSVGPADEQYF.

This clonotype was counted many times. This CDR3 reads CSARDLVEAFF. The DNA for the CDR3 is TGCAGTGCTAGAGATCTCGTGGAAGCTTTCTTT. V and J are TRBV20-1 and TRBJ1-1, with D unclear. The germline gives CDR1 DFQATT, CDR2 SNEGSKA (reference sequence). The V and J ends lost 0 bases and 8 bases respectively, with 7 bases between them. The length of the CDR3 is 11 residues.

V is TRBV6-5 and J is TRBJ2-7; 14 nucleotides line up with TRBD2. The CDR3 has 18 residues. V lost 5 bases to trimming and J lost 1 base; unmatched junction nucleotides: 10. Germline V gene lookup returns CDR1 MNHEY and CDR2 SVGAGI. CDR3 nucleotides: TGTGCCAGCAGTCAGGGACTAGCGGGAGAGGGTGAGTCCTACGAGCAGTACTTC. Amino acids: CASSQGLAGEGESYEQYF.

Notes on this clonotype: The final CDR3 position lacks the conserved phenylalanine or tryptophan, pointing to a likely read error. The V gene is TRBV12-3 or TRBV12-4, the J gene TRBJ2-7; 7 bases agree with TRBD1. Trimming removed 6 bases from V and 0 bases from J; junction bases left unmatched: 5. The CDR3 runs to 14 residues. The CDR3 here is CASRTGDSSYEQYL. DNA of the CDR3: TGTGCCAGCAGAACAGGGGATTCCTCCTACGAGCAGTACCTC.

This clonotype was detected only a few times. The V and J genes are TRBV18 and TRBJ2-5; TRBD2 aligns across 8 bases. CDR1 is KGHSH, CDR2 LQKENI, per germline. V shed 0 bases, J shed 4 bases, and the junction held 10 bases outside the gene matches. The CDR3 is 17 residues long. The CDR3 is CASSPPERGPPRETQYF. For the CDR3, the DNA is TGTGCCAGCTCACCACCGGAGCGGGGGCCCCCCCGAGAGACCCAGTACTTC.

This clonotype was recorded many times. The rearrangement joins TRBV19 to TRBJ2-2; 7 bases agree with TRBD2. The germline CDR1 and CDR2 sequences are LNHDA and SQIVND (reference sequence). V trimming: 1 base; J trimming: 1 base; junction bases outside the gene matches: 3. The length of the CDR3 is 16 residues. The CDR3 bases are TGTGCCAGTAGTATAGGAGCGGGATTGAACACCGGGGAGCTGTTTTTT. Translated, it gives CASSIGAGLNTGELFF.

The table lists this clonotype with many counts. The rearrangement uses TRBV5-6 and TRBJ1-1; 7 bases align to TRBD1. Per the germline V gene, CDR1 is SGHDT and CDR2 is YYEEEE. The V gene end was trimmed by 2 bases and the J gene end by 7 bases; junction bases not matched to a gene: 5. CDR3 size: 13 residues. The CDR3, as DNA: TGTGCCAGCAGCTTCGGAGGGGGCGGTGAAGCTTTCTTT. As protein: CASSFGGGGEAFF. Filled out from reference TRBV5-6 and TRBJ1-1, the complete variable domain reads DAGVTQSPTHLIKTRGQQVTLRCSPKSGHDTVSWYQQALGQGPQFIFQYYEEEERQRGNFPDRFSGHQFPNYSSELNVNALLLGDSALYLCASSFGGGGEAFFGQGTRLTVV.

This clonotype came up a few times. The chain joins TRBV18 to TRBJ2-7; 14 bases align to TRBD2. The germline CDR1 and CDR2 sequences are KGHSH and LQKENI. V lost 1 base to trimming and J lost 4 bases; unmatched junction nucleotides: 24. CDR3 length: 23 residues. DNA of the CDR3: TGTGCCAGCTCACCACTCTCAGGGAAGGTACCCGGGACTAGCGGGGGCCTGTCTTACGAGCAGTACTTC. Residues: CASSPLSGKVPGTSGGLSYEQYF.

Comment on this clonotype: A much larger clone lies a single base off, so this may be a read error. A read error is likely, as this CDR3 ends without the conserved phenylalanine or tryptophan. V is TRBV10-2 and J is TRBJ1-5, with TRBD1 as a possible D gene (5 bases). The CDR3 sequence is 14 residues long. Germline loops: CDR1 WSHSY, CDR2 SAAADI. V lost 3 bases to trimming and J lost 2 bases, with 8 bases between them. Here the CDR3 DNA reads TGCGCCAGCAGTGAATCGGGGGGCAATCAGCCCCAGCATCTT. Its protein is CASSESGGNQPQHL.

As regards this clonotype: A much more abundant neighbour one base away suggests this may be a read error. The chain links TRBV15 to TRBJ2-3; 14 positions match TRBD2. This CDR3 contains 18 residues. The germline CDR1 and CDR2 sequences are LNHNV and YYDKDF (reference sequence). Trimming at V came to 6 bases and at J to 4 bases, leaving 12 bases not matched to a gene. The CDR3 DNA reads TGTGCCACCAGTACGGGACTAGCGGGGGTTAACCCCGCAGATACGCAGTATTTT. Protein product: CATSTGLAGVNPADTQYF.

This clonotype was counted at least ten times. V is TRBV6-2 or TRBV6-3 and J is TRBJ1-2; no reliable D call. The length of the CDR3 is 13 residues. Germline V gene sequence: CDR1 MNHEY, CDR2 SVGEGT. Trimming removed 4 bases at V and 1 base at J, with 7 bases between. The CDR3 DNA sequence: TGTGCCAGCAGTTCGACAAATAACTATGGCTACACCTTC. Encoded protein: CASSSTNNYGYTF.

This clonotype was found many times. V and J are TRBV27 and TRBJ2-7; 10 nucleotides line up with TRBD1. This CDR3 region has 15 residues. The J segment lost 7 bases and the V segment lost 0 bases, leaving 6 bases of the junction unmatched. From germline, CDR1 is MNHEY and CDR2 SMNVEV (reference sequence). The CDR3 coding sequence is TGTGCCAGCAGTTTATCGGGACAGGGGCTGTGGGAGCAGTACTTC. Protein product: CASSLSGQGLWEQYF.

This clonotype showed up just a few times. V is TRBV11-1 and J is TRBJ2-6; D is undetermined. The CDR3 extends over 15 amino acids. The V and J ends lost 5 bases and 3 bases respectively, with 11 bases between them. From germline, CDR1 is SGHAT and CDR2 FQDESV (reference sequence). CDR3 DNA sequence: TGTGCCAGCAGCCGACGTGGATTTGGGGCCAACGTCCTGACTTTC. As protein: CASSRRGFGANVLTF.

The sample holds many counts of this clonotype. The rearrangement joins TRBV24-1 to TRBJ2-3; D not resolved. Germline CDR1 and CDR2: KGHDR and SFDVKD. CDR3 length equals 13 residues. V dropped 6 bases and J dropped 5 bases, with 11 bases sitting between them. The CDR3 nucleotides are TGTGCCACCAGTTCGAAGGTACGAGATACGCAGTATTTT. This codes for CATSSKVRDTQYF.

With regard to this clonotype: Since a much larger clone is just one base distant, this may be a read error. This sequence joins TRBV20-1 and TRBJ2-3; D gene unclear. This CDR3 has 15 amino acids. The germline V gene encodes CDR1 DFQATT and CDR2 SNEGSKA (reference sequence). The CDR3 sequence: CGAREPLLPEDTQYF. CDR3 nucleotides: TGCGGTGCTAGAGAGCCTCTCCTCCCTGAGGATACGCAGTATTTT.

Ten or more counts support this clonotype. The chain carries TRBV11-2 and TRBJ2-6; TRBD2 matches at 8 bases. This CDR3 is built from 18 residues. J lost 3 bases, V lost 2 bases, and 9 bases had no gene match. The germline CDR1 and CDR2 sequences are SGHAT and FQNNGV. Here the CDR3 reads CASSLSGGRINGANVLTF. DNA of the CDR3: TGTGCCAGCAGCTTAAGCGGGGGCCGGATAAATGGGGCCAACGTCCTGACTTTC. The whole variable domain, remainder taken from reference TRBV11-2 and TRBJ2-6, is EAGVAQSPRYKIIEKRQSVAFWCNPISGHATLYWYQQILGQGPKLLIQFQNNGVVDDSQLPKDRFSAERLKGVDSTLKIQPAKLEDSAVYLCASSLSGGRINGANVLTFGAGSRLTVL.

At least ten counts were recorded for this clonotype. The chain links TRBV4-1 to TRBJ1-1; D remains ambiguous. CDR3 length: 15 residues. With 1 base removed from V and 5 bases from J, the gap between germline ends came to 14 bases. The germline gives CDR1 MGHRA, CDR2 YSYEKL. CDR3 bases: TGCGCCAGCAGCCAAGTACACGGCAGTGGAACTGAAGCTTTCTTT. The encoded protein is CASSQVHGSGTEAFF.